These 10 T cell receptor beta chains originate from one sample sequenced in a study of blood T cell repertoires in COVID-19 (dated by TCRdb to the early 2020s). Library preparation used the immunoSEQ multiplex PCR assay. What TCRdb holds here is the immuneACCESS table cut down to in-frame rearrangements. Part of the clones is not present; checked against another copy, under half of the missing clones reflect an unresolved V gene, and the others are unexplained. The sample records around 160,000 clones, roughly 90% of which are singletons. Of the sample, 1% to 1.5% is held by the ten largest clones. Sequencing used PBMCs or T cells enriched from blood (not recorded which). The receptors shown here come from a woman aged 30 to 39 with acute COVID-19.

This clone has a single count. The rearrangement uses TRBV9 and TRBJ2-2, with D perhaps matching TRBD1 (6 bases). Germline assignment: CDR1 SGDLS and CDR2 YYNGEE. Trimming removed 0 bases at V and 4 bases at J, with 10 bases between. The CDR3 has 15 residues. CDR3: CASSVEGVGTGELFF. Written as DNA, the CDR3 is TGTGCCAGCAGCGTAGAGGGGGTCGGCACCGGGGAGCTGTTTTTT.

V usage is TRBV5-1 and J usage is TRBJ2-3; 12 nucleotides line up with TRBD2. Trimming removed 7 bases from V and 1 base from J; junction bases left unmatched: 10. The CDR3 is 17 amino acids. Germline CDR1 and CDR2: SGHRS and YFSETQ. The CDR3 loop reads CASQTSGRGGGTDTQYF. CDR3 DNA sequence: TGCGCCAGCCAGACTAGCGGGAGAGGGGGAGGCACAGATACGCAGTATTTT.

V and J are TRBV28 and TRBJ1-5; D remains unclear. This CDR3 comprises 14 residues. Between the trimmed V and J ends, which lost 3 bases and 3 bases, there was a span of 9 bases. From germline, CDR1 is MDHEN and CDR2 SYDVKM. The DNA of the CDR3 is TGTGCCAGCAGTTTCGGCAGGTACAATCAGCCCCAGCATTTT. This codes for CASSFGRYNQPQHF.

The gene calls are TRBV30 and TRBJ1-2, with TRBD1 matching over 7 bases. J was trimmed by 3 bases and V by 4 bases; bases with no gene match: 14. The CDR3 consists of 16 residues. Germline V gene data show CDR1 as GTSNPN and CDR2 as SVGIG (reference sequence). CDR3 loop: CAWTATGWAYDYGYTF. The CDR3 DNA is TGTGCCTGGACAGCGACAGGGTGGGCTTACGACTATGGCTACACCTTC.

The chain is built from TRBV7-2 and TRBJ1-2, with a weak D call TRBD1 (6 bases). The V and J ends lost 1 base and 2 bases respectively, with 8 bases between them. CDR1 is SGHTA, CDR2 FQGNSA, per germline. CDR3 length: 14 amino acids. The CDR3 sequence: CASSLVQGNYGYTF. The CDR3 region has the DNA TGTGCCAGCAGCTTAGTACAGGGAAACTATGGCTACACCTTC.

The CDR3 loop is CATSDPRGGNYGYTF. DNA of the CDR3: TGTGCCACCAGTGATCCCCGGGGGGGAAACTATGGCTACACCTTC. The gene calls are TRBV24-1 and TRBJ1-2; the D gene is possibly TRBD1 (5 bases). Trimming shortened V by 3 bases and J by 2 bases, and 12 bases separated the two germline ends. Germline CDR1 KGHDR, CDR2 SFDVKD. The CDR3 sequence is 15 residues long.

Concerning this clone itself: This CDR3 is also generated by other DNA sequences in the sample. V is TRBV7-2 and J is TRBJ1-1, with 10 nucleotides matching TRBD1. The V and J ends lost 1 base and 6 bases, in that order; junction bases with no gene match: 2. Per germline, CDR1 SGHTA and CDR2 FQGNSA. This CDR3 is 14 amino acids long. CDR3 DNA sequence: TGTGCCAGCAGCTTAGTCGGACAGGGGGCTGAAGCTTTCTTT. Translating gives CASSLVGQGAEAFF.

The table lists this clone with a count of one. This sequence joins TRBV5-6 and TRBJ1-1; tentatively, D is TRBD1 (6 bases). Per germline, CDR1 SGHDT and CDR2 YYEEEE. The CDR3 is 15 residues long. Trimming took off 0 bases at V and 5 bases at J, with 14 bases between the two ends. DNA of the CDR3: TGTGCCAGCAGCTTGGCAGGGGTGGGGATTACTGAAGCTTTCTTT. Its translation: CASSLAGVGITEAFF. Based on the CDR3 plus reference TRBV5-6 and TRBJ1-1, the full variable domain is DAGVTQSPTHLIKTRGQQVTLRCSPKSGHDTVSWYQQALGQGPQFIFQYYEEEERQRGNFPDRFSGHQFPNYSSELNVNALLLGDSALYLCASSLAGVGITEAFFGQGTRLTVV.

The chain employs TRBV5-4 and TRBJ2-5; 7 bases agree with TRBD2. J lost 7 bases, V lost 6 bases, and 15 bases had no gene match. Germline-derived CDR1 and CDR2 are SGHNT and YYREEE (reference sequence). The CDR3 has 15 amino acids. CDR3 bases: TGTGCCAGCACCCCCTTGGGGGGGGAGAGGGGGACCCAGTACTTC. It yields the protein CASTPLGGERGTQYF.

The V and J genes are TRBV7-3 and TRBJ2-2; 7 nucleotides agree with TRBD2. Unmatched junction bases numbered 5, after V lost 1 base and J lost 0 bases. Germline CDR1 SGHTA, CDR2 FQGTGA. The CDR3 spans 17 residues. This CDR3 is CASSLSAAGANTGELFF. DNA of the CDR3: TGTGCCAGCAGCTTAAGCGCTGCGGGGGCGAACACCGGGGAGCTGTTTTTT. The whole variable domain, filled in from reference TRBV7-3 and TRBJ2-2, reads GAGVSQTPSNKVTEKGKYVELRCDPISGHTALYWYRQSLGQGPEFLIYFQGTGAADDSGLPNDRFFAVRPEGSVSTLKIQRTERGDSAVYLCASSLSAAGANTGELFFGEGSRLTVL.